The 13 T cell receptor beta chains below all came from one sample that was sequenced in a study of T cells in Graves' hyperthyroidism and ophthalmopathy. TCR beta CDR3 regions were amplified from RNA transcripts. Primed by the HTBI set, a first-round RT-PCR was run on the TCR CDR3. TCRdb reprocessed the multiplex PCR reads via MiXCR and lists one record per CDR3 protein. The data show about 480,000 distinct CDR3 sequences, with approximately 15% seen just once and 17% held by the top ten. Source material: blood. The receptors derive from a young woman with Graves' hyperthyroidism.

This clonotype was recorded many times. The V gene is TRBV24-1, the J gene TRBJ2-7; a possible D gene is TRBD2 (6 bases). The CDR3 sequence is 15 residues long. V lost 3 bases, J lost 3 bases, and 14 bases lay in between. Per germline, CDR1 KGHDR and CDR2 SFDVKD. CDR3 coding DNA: TGTGCCACCAGTGATCCCGGGAAGGGAGGCTACGAGCAGTACTTC. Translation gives CATSDPGKGGYEQYF.

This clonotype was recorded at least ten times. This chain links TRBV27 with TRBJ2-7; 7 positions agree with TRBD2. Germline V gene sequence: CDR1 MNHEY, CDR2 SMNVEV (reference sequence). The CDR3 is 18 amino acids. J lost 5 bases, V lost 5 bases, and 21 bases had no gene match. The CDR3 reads CASSHVRDSGRIDHEQYV. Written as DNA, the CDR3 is TGTGCCAGCAGTCATGTAAGGGATAGCGGGCGAATCGACCACGAGCAGTACGTC.

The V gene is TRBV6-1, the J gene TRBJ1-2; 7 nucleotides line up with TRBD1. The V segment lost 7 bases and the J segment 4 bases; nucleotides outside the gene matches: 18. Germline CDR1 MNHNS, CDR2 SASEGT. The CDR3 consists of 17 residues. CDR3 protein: CASTRRTVQGGPYGYTF. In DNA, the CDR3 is TGTGCCAGCACCCGGCGAACCGTCCAGGGGGGGCCCTATGGCTACACCTTC.

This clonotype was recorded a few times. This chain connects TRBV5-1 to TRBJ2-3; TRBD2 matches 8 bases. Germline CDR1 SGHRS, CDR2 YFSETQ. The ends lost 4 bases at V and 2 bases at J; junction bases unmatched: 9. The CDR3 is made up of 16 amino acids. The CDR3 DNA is TGCGCCAGCAGCGCCGGACTAGCTGGGGTCACAGATACGCAGTATTTT. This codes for CASSAGLAGVTDTQYF.

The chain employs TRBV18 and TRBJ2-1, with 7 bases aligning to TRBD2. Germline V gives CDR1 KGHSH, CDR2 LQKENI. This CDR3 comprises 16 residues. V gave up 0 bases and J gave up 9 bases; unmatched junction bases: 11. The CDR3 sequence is CASSPPSGRALSEQFF. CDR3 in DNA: TGTGCCAGCTCACCACCGAGTGGGAGGGCCTTGTCTGAGCAGTTCTTC.

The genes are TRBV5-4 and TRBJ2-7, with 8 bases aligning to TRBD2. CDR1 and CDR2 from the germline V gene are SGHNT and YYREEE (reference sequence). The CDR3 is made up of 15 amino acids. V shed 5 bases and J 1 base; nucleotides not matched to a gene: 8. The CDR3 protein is CASSPSGSQSYEQYF. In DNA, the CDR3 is TGTGCCAGCAGTCCGAGCGGGAGTCAATCCTACGAGCAGTACTTC.

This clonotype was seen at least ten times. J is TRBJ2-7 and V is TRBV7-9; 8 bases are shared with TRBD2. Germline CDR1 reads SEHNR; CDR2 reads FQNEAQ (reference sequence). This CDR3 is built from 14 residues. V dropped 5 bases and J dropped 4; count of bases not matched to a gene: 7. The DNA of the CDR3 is TGTGCCAGCAGCCCCCCGGCGGGAGGTTACGAGCAGTACTTC. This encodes CASSPPAGGYEQYF. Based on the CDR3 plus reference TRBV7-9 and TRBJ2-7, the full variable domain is DTGVSQNPRHKITKRGQNVTFRCDPISEHNRLYWYRQTLGQGPEFLTYFQNEAQLEKSRLLSDRFSAERPKGSFSTLEIQRTEQGDSAMYLCASSPPAGGYEQYFGPGTRLTVT.

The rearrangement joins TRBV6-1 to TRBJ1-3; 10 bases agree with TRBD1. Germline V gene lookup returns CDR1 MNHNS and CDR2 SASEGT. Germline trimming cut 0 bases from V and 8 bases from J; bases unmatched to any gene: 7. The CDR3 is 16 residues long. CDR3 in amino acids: CASSEAFRTGGDTIYF. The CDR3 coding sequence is TGTGCCAGCAGTGAAGCCTTCCGGACAGGGGGAGACACCATATATTTT.

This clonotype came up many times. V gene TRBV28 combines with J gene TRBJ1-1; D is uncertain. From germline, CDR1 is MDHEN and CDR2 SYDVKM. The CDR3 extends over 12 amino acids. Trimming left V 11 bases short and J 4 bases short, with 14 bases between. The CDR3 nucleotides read TGTGCCGGGCGCGGGGTACTCACTGAAGCTTTCTTT. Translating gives CAGRGVLTEAFF.

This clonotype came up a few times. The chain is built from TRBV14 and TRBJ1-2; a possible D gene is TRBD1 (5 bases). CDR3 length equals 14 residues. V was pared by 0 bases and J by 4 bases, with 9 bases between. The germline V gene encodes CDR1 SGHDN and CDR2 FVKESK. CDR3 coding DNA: TGTGCCAGCAGCCAAGATCTGGGGGGCTATGGCTACACCTTC. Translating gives CASSQDLGGYGYTF.

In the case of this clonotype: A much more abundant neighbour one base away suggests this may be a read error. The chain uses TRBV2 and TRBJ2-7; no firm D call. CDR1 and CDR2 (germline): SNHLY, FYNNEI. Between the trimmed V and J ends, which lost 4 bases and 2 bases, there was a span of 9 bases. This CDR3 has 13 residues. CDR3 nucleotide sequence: TGTGCCAGCAGTGGCCGACACACCTACGAGCAGTACGTC. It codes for CASSGRHTYEQYV.

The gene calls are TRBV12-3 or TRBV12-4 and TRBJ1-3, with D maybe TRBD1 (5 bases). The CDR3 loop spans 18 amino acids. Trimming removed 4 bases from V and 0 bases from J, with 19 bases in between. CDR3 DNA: TGTGCCAGCAGTTACTCGATGTTAGGGACCGACTCTGGAAACACCATATATTTT. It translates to CASSYSMLGTDSGNTIYF.

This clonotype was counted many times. CDR3 nucleotide sequence: TGTGCCAGCAGTGGGATATTACAGGGGGCGCGTGAAAAACTGTTTTTT. It translates to CASSGILQGAREKLFF. The rearrangement links TRBV6-1 to TRBJ1-4; 9 bases align to TRBD1. Germline V gene lookup returns CDR1 MNHNS and CDR2 SASEGT. Trimming removed 4 bases from V and 7 bases from J; junction bases left unmatched: 10. CDR3 size: 16 residues.